This TCR beta chain appears in the sequencing data of a study of T cell repertoires in cytomegalovirus infection (dated by TCRdb to about 2019). Some background on the complete study: Because public TCR beta signatures pointed to carriage of CMV infection together with the matching HLA type, the HLA type of each donor mattered for the analysis. The paper's findings and limits, for the study overall: Cumulative frequency of public TCR beta family members discriminated carriers of CMV infection plus the relevant HLA type in this cohort and an independent approximately 350-donor cohort. In the ex vivo response, HLA-C-restricted CMV-specific TCR beta clonotypes were dominant, and in two of eight donors the single most frequent clonotype came from this HLA-C-restricted group.

TCRdb lists the instrument as Illumina HiSeq 1500. Starting from the raw public reads, TCRdb applied fastp trimming at Q25, assembled clones with MiXCR and retained in-frame beta chains. Entries that share a CDR3 protein sequence are merged under the most common genes and DNA. This sample gives 100,000 to 150,000 distinct CDR3 sequences in total; roughly 8.2% of them show up just once. In total, the top ten clones hold around 10% of the sample. This clonotype was counted at least ten times. Its antigen remains unidentified. No base qualities exist here, and no much larger clone lies one base off it. V loses 1 base of germline sequence and J loses 8 bases, and the interval between the two ends is 11 bases. Counted from cysteine to phenylalanine, this CDR3 has 13 amino acids. Only the CDR3 portion is preserved as DNA: 39 bases, with reading frame beginning at the first base. Per the germline V gene, SGHTA is the CDR1 and FQGNSA is the CDR2.

The rearrangement combines TRBV7-2 with TRBJ1-2; confidence is insufficient to name the D gene. This clonotype originated in a human donor in good health (CMV status not recorded). Some clones in this sample may be carry-over from other donors' samples. Sequenced input: PBMCs. The CDR3 reads CASSLVTMGGYTF. The sequenced DNA is TGTGCCAGCAGCTTAGTTACTATGGGAGGCTACACCTTC.